This T cell receptor (beta chain) was recovered during a study of blood T cell repertoires in COVID-19. Overall study: The analysed material was cDNA or gDNA that came from T cells, B-cell-depleted T cells, or PBMCs.

Looked up from germline, CDR1 is SGDLS and CDR2 is YYNGEE. This CDR3 region has 14 residues. V lost 3 bases to trimming and J lost 6 bases; unmatched junction nucleotides: 5. Authors' data handling: Estimation of nucleated cell counts was performed using reference gene primer amplification. TCRdb's table, derived via immunoSEQ multiplex PCR, lists solely in-frame clones and lacks some. V, J and clone size are taken as reported in that table, and D and trimming were inferred from the DNA itself. The sample has a few hundred thousand clones; 83% are singletons. The Seattle patients, enrolled during active infection, were followed longitudinally.

The TCR sequence derives from a woman aged 25 to 39 with COVID-19, enrolled during active disease. The genes are TRBV9 and TRBJ2-7, with TRBD2 identical over 11 bases. Input material: peripheral blood. CDR3 protein: CASSASGGPFEQYF. Written as DNA, the CDR3 is TGTGCCAGCAGCGCTAGCGGGGGGCCCTTCGAGCAGTACTTC.